The 21 T cell receptor beta chains below were found in one sample sequenced in a study of blood T cell repertoires in COVID-19. Using immunoSEQ multiplex PCR, the repertoire was profiled, and TCRdb retains in-frame clones only, with some absent. The sample holds about 86,000 clones, approximately 83% seen once. Input material: peripheral blood. The receptors were sampled from a woman of 80 years or more with active or convalescent COVID-19.

The chain combines TRBV7-2 with TRBJ2-1, with TRBD2 matching over 12 bases. V shed 5 bases and J 7 bases; nucleotides not matched to a gene: 12. The CDR3 length is 17 residues. Germline CDR1 is SGHTA and CDR2 is FQGNSA. CDR3 region: CASSPPGLAGGQNEQFF. The CDR3 region has the DNA TGTGCCAGCAGCCCCCCGGGACTAGCGGGTGGACAGAATGAGCAGTTCTTC.

The CDR3 loop reads CASSPPTGGKTEAFF. DNA of the CDR3: TGTGCCAGCAGTCCCCCGACAGGGGGTAAAACTGAAGCTTTCTTT. The V call is TRBV28, the J call TRBJ1-1, with 9 nucleotides matching TRBD1. The CDR3 totals 15 residues. V shed 5 bases and J 5 bases; nucleotides not matched to a gene: 9. Germline assignment: CDR1 MDHEN and CDR2 SYDVKM. Looking up the rest from reference TRBV28 and TRBJ1-1 gives the full variable domain: DVKVTQSSRYLVKRTGEKVFLECVQDMDHENMFWYRQDPGLGLRLIYFSYDVKMKEKGDIPEGYSVSREKKERFSLILESASTNQTSMYLCASSPPTGGKTEAFFGQGTRLTVV.

This clone came up once. V is TRBV28 and J is TRBJ1-1, with 7 bases aligning to TRBD1. The CDR3 spans 15 residues. In germline, CDR1 is MDHEN, CDR2 SYDVKM. V was clipped by 3 bases and J by 1 base; unmatched bases: 5. The chain's CDR3 is CASSFGDRENTEAFF. The CDR3 DNA reads as TGTGCCAGCAGTTTTGGCGACAGGGAGAACACTGAAGCTTTCTTT. The full variable domain, completed using reference TRBV28 and TRBJ1-1, is DVKVTQSSRYLVKRTGEKVFLECVQDMDHENMFWYRQDPGLGLRLIYFSYDVKMKEKGDIPEGYSVSREKKERFSLILESASTNQTSMYLCASSFGDRENTEAFFGQGTRLTVV.

The gene calls are TRBV5-1 and TRBJ1-1; 11 bases match TRBD1. Germline lookup yields CDR1 SGHRS and CDR2 YFSETQ. J gave up 5 bases and V 2 bases, and 5 bases lay outside the gene matches. This CDR3 spans 15 amino acids. As DNA, the CDR3 is TGCGCCAGCAGCTTCAGGACAGGGGGCTCGACTGAAGCTTTCTTT. It is translated as CASSFRTGGSTEAFF.

This sequence joins TRBV2 and TRBJ2-3; tentative D call: TRBD2 (7 bases). Germline assignment: CDR1 SNHLY and CDR2 FYNNEI. The CDR3 has 14 amino acids. Trimming took 11 bases from V and 1 from J, leaving 16 bases between them. This CDR3 reads CALRGGRGTDTQYF. Written as DNA, the CDR3 is TGTGCCCTTAGGGGGGGCAGGGGCACAGATACGCAGTATTTT.

V gene TRBV11-3 combines with J gene TRBJ1-4; unclear D gene. CDR1 SGHNT and CDR2 YENEEA come from the germline V gene. Trimming cost V 2 bases and J 5 bases, with 12 bases left between them. This CDR3 is 15 amino acids long. Written as DNA, the CDR3 is TGTGCCAGCAGCTTAAGGTCTAGGCTAAATGAAAAACTGTTTTTT. This sequence encodes CASSLRSRLNEKLFF. Full variable domain (missing parts from reference TRBV11-3 and TRBJ1-4): EAGVVQSPRYKIIEKKQPVAFWCNPISGHNTLYWYLQNLGQGPELLIRYENEEAVDDSQLPKDRFSAERLKGVDSTLKIQPAELGDSAVYLCASSLRSRLNEKLFFGSGTQLSVL.

This clone was observed a handful of times. The V gene is TRBV9, the J gene TRBJ1-6, with 7 positions matching TRBD1. This CDR3 has 17 amino acids. The germline V gene encodes CDR1 SGDLS and CDR2 YYNGEE. Losses at the gene ends were 3 bases for V and 6 bases for J; bases not matched to a gene: 12. The CDR3 here is CASSAIQGTTANSPLHF. The CDR3 nucleotides are TGTGCCAGCAGCGCAATACAGGGGACAACCGCTAATTCACCCCTCCACTTT.

This clone was recorded a few times. V is TRBV10-3 and J is TRBJ2-1; 10 bases align to TRBD2. This CDR3 spans 16 amino acids. V lost 0 bases to trimming and J lost 7 bases; unmatched junction nucleotides: 6. The germline CDR1 and CDR2 sequences are ENHRY and SYGVKD. CDR3 sequence: CAISESQREGLNEQFF. The DNA of the CDR3 is TGTGCCATCAGTGAGTCCCAGCGGGAGGGGTTAAATGAGCAGTTCTTC.

The chain recombines TRBV28 with TRBJ2-7; 8 bases match TRBD1. This CDR3 has 13 amino acids. The germline V gene has CDR1 MDHEN and CDR2 SYDVKM. Unmatched junction bases numbered 5, after V lost 8 bases and J lost 2 bases. CDR3 sequence (DNA): TGTGCCAGCTCCAGGGACAGGACCTACGAGCAGTACTTC. Amino acids: CASSRDRTYEQYF.

This clone was counted a single time. This chain links TRBV5-6 with TRBJ1-5; possibly TRBD1 for D (6 bases). CDR3 length equals 15 residues. CDR1 is SGHDT and CDR2 is YYEEEE in the germline V gene. Trimming removed 4 bases at V and 0 bases at J, with 11 bases between. CDR3 loop: CASSRTVNSNQPQHF. DNA of the CDR3: TGTGCCAGCAGCAGGACAGTTAATAGCAATCAGCCCCAGCATTTT.

There are a few counts of this clone. The chain carries TRBV9 and TRBJ2-2; TRBD1 agrees at 8 bases. Germline V gene sequence: CDR1 SGDLS, CDR2 YYNGEE. There are 16 residues in the CDR3. The V segment lost 0 bases and the J segment 3 bases; nucleotides outside the gene matches: 4. The CDR3 coding sequence is TGTGCCAGCAGCGTAGCCGGGACAGGTGACACCGGGGAGCTGTTTTTT. Translation gives CASSVAGTGDTGELFF.

J is TRBJ1-1 and V is TRBV6-5; 8 bases match TRBD1. The germline V gene encodes CDR1 MNHEY and CDR2 SVGAGI. This CDR3 region has 14 residues. The junction had 7 bases not matched to a gene; V was cut back by 7 bases and J by 3 bases. The CDR3 loop is CASKDRDSDTEAFF. The CDR3 DNA is TGTGCCAGCAAGGACAGGGATTCGGACACTGAAGCTTTCTTT.

The rearrangement links TRBV9 to TRBJ2-3; TRBD1 matches 7 bases. Germline CDR1 SGDLS, CDR2 YYNGEE. The CDR3 covers 16 residues. After removal of 3 bases from V and 6 bases from J, the junction contained 13 bases not matched to a gene. The DNA for the CDR3 is TGTGCCAGCAGCGCGACTCGGGCCACAGGGGCGGATACGCAGTATTTT. It yields the protein CASSATRATGADTQYF.

The chain recombines TRBV11-2 with TRBJ2-3; the D gene is possibly TRBD2 (7 bases). The CDR3 length is 15 residues. V was shortened by 5 bases and J by 6 bases, with 18 bases between the two germline ends. The V gene's germline CDR1 is SGHAT and CDR2 FQNNGV. The DNA for the CDR3 is TGTGCCAGCAGCCCTCTTAGGGGGAGGGCCGATACGCAGTATTTT. Its translation: CASSPLRGRADTQYF.

This chain links TRBV6-5 with TRBJ1-1; no reliable D call. With 6 bases removed from V and 1 base from J, the gap between germline ends came to 12 bases. The CDR3 is 14 residues long. Per germline, CDR1 MNHEY and CDR2 SVGAGI. CDR3 nucleotides: TGTGCCAGCAGACTACGGATATCGAACACTGAAGCTTTCTTT. This encodes CASRLRISNTEAFF.

V is TRBV27 and J is TRBJ2-7; 11 bases are a match to TRBD2. The CDR3 runs to 14 residues. Germline loops: CDR1 MNHEY, CDR2 SMNVEV (reference sequence). The ends lost 3 bases at V and 6 bases at J; junction bases unmatched: 4. The CDR3 nucleotides are TGTGCCAGCAGTTTGAGTAGCGGGAGGGGCGAGCAGTACTTC. Protein: CASSLSSGRGEQYF.

The J gene is TRBJ1-5, the V gene TRBV5-1; 8 bases fit TRBD1. Germline V gives CDR1 SGHRS, CDR2 YFSETQ. The CDR3 extends over 14 amino acids. Trimming removed 5 bases from V and 6 bases from J; junction bases left unmatched: 7. The CDR3 sequence is CASSYGQGGQPQHF. CDR3 sequence (DNA): TGCGCCAGCAGTTATGGACAGGGAGGTCAGCCCCAGCATTTT.

The chain has TRBV19 and TRBJ2-2, with D perhaps matching TRBD1 (5 bases). Trimming took off 7 bases at V and 6 bases at J, with 12 bases between the two ends. Germline CDR1 reads LNHDA; CDR2 reads SQIVND (reference sequence). The CDR3 consists of 13 residues. CDR3 region: CASTPGFPGELFF. Here the CDR3 DNA reads TGTGCCAGTACCCCAGGGTTTCCCGGGGAGCTGTTTTTT.

This clone has more than one count but fewer than ten. The rearrangement links TRBV7-6 to TRBJ2-3, with 14 bases matching TRBD2. The CDR3 is made up of 18 amino acids. Germline assignment: CDR1 SGHVS and CDR2 FNYEAQ. The V gene end was trimmed by 4 bases and the J gene end by 1 base; junction bases not matched to a gene: 7. The CDR3 protein is CASSSGTSGRWGTDTQYF. DNA of the CDR3: TGTGCCAGCAGCTCCGGGACTAGCGGGAGATGGGGCACAGATACGCAGTATTTT.

Written as DNA, the CDR3 is TGTGCCGCGTTGGTCGGTAGCTCCTACAATGAGCAGTTCTTC. This codes for CAALVGSSYNEQFF. The chain joins TRBV7-9 to TRBJ2-1; D gene ambiguous. V was cut by 11 bases and J by 0 bases, with 14 bases left in between. The germline V gene encodes CDR1 SEHNR and CDR2 FQNEAQ (reference sequence). The CDR3 has 14 residues.

J is TRBJ2-3 and V is TRBV11-2; possibly TRBD2 for D (6 bases). Trimming cost V 5 bases and J 7 bases, with 13 bases left between them. Germline CDR1 is SGHAT and CDR2 is FQNNGV. CDR3 length: 13 residues. The CDR3, as DNA: TGTGCCAGCAGCCGAATGCGGGGAAATACGCAGTATTTT. Protein sequence: CASSRMRGNTQYF.